This T cell receptor (beta chain) was documented in a study of T cell repertoires in cytomegalovirus infection. TCRdb re-called the reads through MiXCR, storing one row per CDR3 protein. Of about 300,000 distinct CDR3 sequences in the sample, around 10% are singletons; the top ten hold less than 3%. V dropped 6 bases and J dropped 3 bases, with 15 bases sitting between them. The germline CDR1 and CDR2 sequences are LNHDA and SQIVND (reference sequence). The CDR3 runs to 15 residues. At least ten counts were recorded for this clonotype. Its antigen is not known. Study findings and constraints: Within the response measured ex vivo, HLA-C-restricted CMV-specific TCR beta clonotypes were dominant.

The chain employs TRBV19 and TRBJ1-5; D not certain. The source is a human donor in good health (CMV status not recorded). Some clones in this sample may be carry-over from other donors' samples. The specimen sequenced was PBMCs. The CDR3 loop is CASRPGGALNQPQHF. The CDR3 coding sequence is TGTGCCAGTAGACCCGGTGGAGCCCTCAATCAGCCCCAGCATTTT.